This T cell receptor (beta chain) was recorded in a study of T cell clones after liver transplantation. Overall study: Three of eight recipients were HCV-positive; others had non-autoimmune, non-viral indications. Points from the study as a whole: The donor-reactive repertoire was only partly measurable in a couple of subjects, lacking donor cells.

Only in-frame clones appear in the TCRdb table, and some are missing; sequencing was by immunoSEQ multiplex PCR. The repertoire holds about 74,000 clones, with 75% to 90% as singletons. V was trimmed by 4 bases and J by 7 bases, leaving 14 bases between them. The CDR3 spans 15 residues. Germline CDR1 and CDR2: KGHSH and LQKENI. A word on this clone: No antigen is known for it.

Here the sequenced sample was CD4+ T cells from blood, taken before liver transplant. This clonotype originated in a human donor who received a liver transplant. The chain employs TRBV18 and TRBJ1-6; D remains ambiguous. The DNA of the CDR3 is TGTGCCAGCTCACTCCACCCGGGTCGGAATTCACCCCTCCACTTT. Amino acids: CASSLHPGRNSPLHF.